The next 19 T cell receptor beta chains were all read from a single sample in a study of cytomegalovirus exposure and HLA in healthy donors. The PCR was carried out with 60 Vbeta primers and 13 Jbeta primers. Generated by immunoSEQ multiplex PCR, the TCRdb table keeps only in-frame clones and is missing some. The sample lists roughly 190,000 clones; 81% were seen once. The sequenced sample was PBMCs. These receptors originate from a man in his forties in good health and CMV-seropositive.

V usage is TRBV5-1 and J usage is TRBJ1-3; D is unresolved. This CDR3 is built from 16 residues. The germline V and J ends were trimmed by 0 bases and 0 bases, with 10 bases remaining between them. Germline V CDR1 and CDR2: SGHRS, YFSETQ. The CDR3 coding sequence is TGCGCCAGCAGCTTGGATACAGTGACCTCTGGAAACACCATATATTTT. Translated: CASSLDTVTSGNTIYF.

CDR3 loop: CASSSGQGGLHEQYF. CDR3 nucleotides: TGTGCCAGCAGCTCCGGACAGGGAGGGCTACACGAGCAGTACTTC. The gene calls are TRBV11-2 and TRBJ2-7, with TRBD1 as a possible D gene (8 bases). This CDR3 contains 15 residues. The V gene's germline CDR1 is SGHAT and CDR2 FQNNGV. Trimming shortened V by 4 bases and J by 5 bases, and 18 bases separated the two germline ends.

The chain carries TRBV5-4 and TRBJ2-1; D might be TRBD2 (6 bases). There are 12 residues in the CDR3. Germline V CDR1 and CDR2: SGHNT, YYREEE (reference sequence). Trimming removed 4 bases from V and 9 bases from J, with 11 bases in between. CDR3 sequence reads: CASSRDGSEQFF. Written as DNA, the CDR3 is TGTGCCAGCAGCCGGGACGGGAGTGAGCAGTTCTTC.

This chain connects TRBV6-5 to TRBJ1-2; the match to TRBD1 covers 7 bases. Germline V gene sequence: CDR1 MNHEY, CDR2 SVGAGI. V lost 2 bases, J lost 3 bases, and 6 bases stayed unmatched. This CDR3 has 15 amino acids. DNA for the CDR3: TGTGCCAGCAGTTACCTGGACAGGAGACACTATGGCTACACCTTC. This encodes CASSYLDRRHYGYTF.

This clone was seen only a few times. The CDR3 DNA reads as TGTGCCAGCAGCTTAGCCTTGGCGGGGGGCCCTAATGAAAAACTGTTTTTT. Translation gives CASSLALAGGPNEKLFF. The chain has TRBV7-8 and TRBJ1-4; possible D gene TRBD1, 6 bases. The CDR3 length is 17 residues. Between the trimmed V and J ends, which lost 0 bases and 3 bases, there was a span of 14 bases. CDR1 SGHVS and CDR2 FQNEAQ come from the germline V gene.

This clone appeared a few times. The chain has TRBV6-1 and TRBJ1-2, with D possibly being TRBD1 (6 bases). V gave up 6 bases and J gave up 5 bases, with 16 bases separating them. The germline CDR1 and CDR2 sequences are MNHNS and SASEGT. CDR3 length: 14 residues. The CDR3 bases are TGTGCCAGCAGGCTACGGGACACCGGTTATGGCTACACCTTC. Its translation: CASRLRDTGYGYTF.

The DNA for the CDR3 is TGTGCCAGCAGTCGGACTAGCGGGATGGGTTTCTACGAGCAGTACTTC. Encoded protein: CASSRTSGMGFYEQYF. This chain links TRBV7-2 with TRBJ2-7; 12 bases are a match to TRBD2. V lost 6 bases to trimming and J lost 3 bases; unmatched junction nucleotides: 9. The CDR3 spans 16 residues. CDR1 is SGHTA, CDR2 FQGNSA, per germline.

V usage is TRBV5-1 and J usage is TRBJ1-5; TRBD1 aligns across 8 bases. The CDR3 is made up of 14 amino acids. CDR1 is SGHRS and CDR2 is YFSETQ in the germline V gene. With V trimmed by 4 bases and J by 2 bases, 2 bases remained unmatched. CDR3 sequence reads: CASSAGQGNQPQHF. Written as DNA, the CDR3 is TGCGCCAGCAGCGCGGGACAGGGCAATCAGCCCCAGCATTTT. Using reference TRBV5-1 and TRBJ1-5 for the parts outside the CDR3, the full variable domain is KAGVTQTPRYLIKTRGQQVTLSCSPISGHRSVSWYQQTPGQGLQFLFEYFSETQRNKGNFPGRFSGRQFSNSRSEMNVSTLELGDSALYLCASSAGQGNQPQHFGDGTRLSIL.

V usage is TRBV28 and J usage is TRBJ2-5; 10 positions match TRBD1. Unmatched junction bases numbered 4, after V lost 6 bases and J lost 3 bases. The germline CDR1 and CDR2 sequences are MDHEN and SYDVKM. The CDR3 covers 14 residues. CDR3 DNA sequence: TGTGCCAGCAGCCTGACAGGGGGCGAAGAGACCCAGTACTTC. Residues: CASSLTGGEETQYF.

J is TRBJ1-1 and V is TRBV27; unclear D gene. V lost 6 bases and J 3 bases, leaving 14 bases between the germline ends. This CDR3 is 14 amino acids long. The germline V gene has CDR1 MNHEY and CDR2 SMNVEV (reference sequence). This chain's CDR3 is CASSRLPGDTEAFF. The DNA of the CDR3 is TGTGCCAGCAGCCGCCTTCCGGGTGACACTGAAGCTTTCTTT.

The CDR3 bases are TGCGCCAGCAGCTTGGGACTAGCGGGGGCCCTGCCGCAGTATTTT. This translates into CASSLGLAGALPQYF. The chain is built from TRBV5-1 and TRBJ2-3; 12 bases agree with TRBD2. From germline, CDR1 is SGHRS and CDR2 YFSETQ. The CDR3 contains 15 residues. After removal of 0 bases from V and 10 bases from J, the junction contained 6 bases not matched to a gene.

The genes are TRBV11-3 and TRBJ2-1; TRBD2 matches 10 bases. Unmatched junction bases numbered 5, after V lost 2 bases and J lost 4 bases. The CDR3 runs to 16 residues. The V gene's germline CDR1 is SGHNT and CDR2 YENEEA. CDR3 protein: CASSLHSGRNYNEQFF. DNA for the CDR3: TGTGCCAGCAGCTTACATAGCGGGAGGAATTACAATGAGCAGTTCTTC.

The chain links TRBV4-2 to TRBJ2-5, with TRBD2 matching 7 bases. Unmatched junction bases numbered 5, after V lost 5 bases and J lost 5 bases. Germline CDR1 LGHNA, CDR2 YNFKEQ. This CDR3 has 13 residues. CDR3 in amino acids: CASSLGGEETQYF. The CDR3 DNA reads as TGTGCCAGCAGCTTGGGAGGGGAGGAGACCCAGTACTTC.

V is TRBV18 and J is TRBJ2-7; TRBD1 agrees at 8 bases. Germline V lookup: CDR1 KGHSH, CDR2 LQKENI. With V trimmed by 3 bases and J by 2 bases, 12 bases remained unmatched. This CDR3 has 17 amino acids. Written as DNA, the CDR3 is TGTGCCAGCTCACCCAAAGCCGGGACAGGTTTTGCCTACGAGCAGTACTTC. The encoded protein is CASSPKAGTGFAYEQYF.

This sequence joins TRBV6-6 and TRBJ2-5; D gene uncertain. The V gene lost 0 bases and the J gene lost 4 bases, with 9 bases spanning the gap. The CDR3 is made up of 14 amino acids. The germline V gene has CDR1 MNHNY and CDR2 SVGAGI (reference sequence). The CDR3 sequence is CASSYSDGRETQYF. DNA for the CDR3: TGTGCCAGCAGTTACTCGGATGGGCGAGAGACCCAGTACTTC.

This chain uses TRBV27 with TRBJ1-4; D is perhaps TRBD1 (5 bases). This CDR3 is 14 amino acids long. Germline assignment: CDR1 MNHEY and CDR2 SMNVEV (reference sequence). V lost 1 base to trimming and J lost 6 bases, with 9 bases between them. CDR3 region: CASSLWGGDEKLFF. CDR3 DNA sequence: TGTGCCAGCAGTTTATGGGGGGGGGATGAAAAACTGTTTTTT.

This clone was detected only a few times. The V gene is TRBV7-9, the J gene TRBJ2-3; 7 nucleotides match TRBD2. The CDR3 has 14 amino acids. CDR1 SEHNR and CDR2 FQNEAQ come from the germline V gene (reference sequence). With 0 bases clipped from V and 3 bases from J, the junction kept 0 bases outside the gene matches. The CDR3 DNA sequence: TGTGCCAGCAGCTTAGCGGGAGGGACAGATACGCAGTATTTT. Amino acid sequence: CASSLAGGTDTQYF. The whole variable domain, filled in from reference TRBV7-9 and TRBJ2-3, reads DTGVSQNPRHKITKRGQNVTFRCDPISEHNRLYWYRQTLGQGPEFLTYFQNEAQLEKSRLLSDRFSAERPKGSFSTLEIQRTEQGDSAMYLCASSLAGGTDTQYFGPGTRLTVL.

V usage is TRBV5-6 and J usage is TRBJ1-2; no clear D. This CDR3 is 14 amino acids long. The germline gives CDR1 SGHDT, CDR2 YYEEEE. V was clipped by 2 bases and J by 0 bases, with 8 bases between them. CDR3 protein: CASSFGGTNYGYTF. The CDR3 nucleotides are TGTGCCAGCAGCTTCGGCGGAACTAACTATGGCTACACCTTC.

The V call is TRBV7-2, the J call TRBJ2-2; D is possibly TRBD2 (6 bases). V was trimmed by 3 bases and J by 6 bases, leaving 14 bases between them. The CDR3 extends over 15 amino acids. Germline V lookup: CDR1 SGHTA, CDR2 FQGNSA. Here the CDR3 reads CASSFLKTSSGELFF. As DNA, the CDR3 is TGTGCCAGCAGCTTCCTGAAAACTAGCTCCGGGGAGCTGTTTTTT.